Following are 21 T cell receptor beta chains from one sample sequenced in a study of blood T cell repertoires in COVID-19. Libraries were prepared by immunoSEQ multiplex PCR; TCRdb keeps only in-frame clonotypes and omits some of them. The sample holds a few hundred thousand clones, roughly 84% seen once. Specimen: PBMCs or T cells enriched from blood (not recorded which). Source of these receptors: a woman in her forties who had recovered from COVID-19.

The J gene is TRBJ1-5, the V gene TRBV20-1, with 10 bases fitting TRBD1. V lost 3 bases, J lost 6 bases, and 5 bases stayed unmatched. In germline, CDR1 is DFQATT, CDR2 SNEGSKA (reference sequence). The CDR3 has 14 residues. CDR3 sequence reads: CSASKTGGSQPQHF. CDR3 nucleotide sequence: TGCAGTGCTAGTAAGACAGGGGGCTCTCAGCCCCAGCATTTT.

The chain couples TRBV28 to TRBJ2-2; TRBD2 matches at 7 bases. CDR1 is MDHEN and CDR2 is SYDVKM in the germline V gene. The CDR3 spans 16 residues. V gave up 4 bases and J gave up 6 bases; unmatched junction bases: 11. The CDR3 loop is CASSSAGASGAGELFF. The DNA for the CDR3 is TGTGCCAGCAGTTCCGCCGGGGCTAGCGGCGCCGGGGAGCTGTTTTTT.

The chain joins TRBV5-1 to TRBJ1-4; D possibly corresponds to TRBD1 (6 bases). This CDR3 is built from 14 residues. Trimming took 0 bases from V and 7 from J, leaving 10 bases between them. Germline values: CDR1 SGHRS, CDR2 YFSETQ. The DNA of the CDR3 is TGCGCCAGCAGCTTGGGGGGGCTTGGTGAAAAACTGTTTTTT. Its translation is CASSLGGLGEKLFF.

On this clone: The same CDR3 also results from other DNA sequences found in this sample. The chain has TRBV3-1 (or the pseudogene TRBV3-2) and TRBJ2-3; 11 bases are a match to TRBD2. Germline lookup yields CDR1 LGHDT and CDR2 YNNKEL (reference sequence). The junction had 0 bases not matched to a gene; V was cut back by 4 bases and J by 6 bases. This CDR3 is built from 13 residues. The CDR3 DNA follows: TGTGCCAGCAGCCGACTAGCGGGGGATACGCAGTATTTT. Residues: CASSRLAGDTQYF.

This clone has a single count. V is TRBV2 and J is TRBJ1-4; tentatively, D is TRBD1 (5 bases). CDR3 length: 15 amino acids. Germline-derived CDR1 and CDR2 are SNHLY and FYNNEI. Trimming left V 5 bases short and J 1 base short, with 11 bases between. The CDR3 nucleotides are TGTGCCAGCAGTCAAGAAAGGGGAACTAATGAAAAACTGTTTTTT. Protein product: CASSQERGTNEKLFF.

This clone was seen just once. The V gene is TRBV15, the J gene TRBJ1-5; a possible D gene is TRBD1 (6 bases). The germline V and J ends were trimmed by 2 bases and 4 bases, with 12 bases remaining between them. Germline V gene lookup returns CDR1 LNHNV and CDR2 YYDKDF (reference sequence). The CDR3 loop spans 15 amino acids. CDR3: CATSRQVQGNQPQHF. CDR3 DNA sequence: TGTGCCACCAGCAGACAAGTACAGGGAAATCAGCCCCAGCATTTT. Using reference TRBV15 and TRBJ1-5 for the parts outside the CDR3, the full variable domain is DAMVIQNPRYQVTQFGKPVTLSCSQTLNHNVMYWYQQKSSQAPKLLFHYYDKDFNNEADTPDNFQSRRPNTSFCFLDIRSPGLGDTAMYLCATSRQVQGNQPQHFGDGTRLSIL.

The chain couples TRBV9 to TRBJ2-1; maybe TRBD2 (6 bases). Looked up from germline, CDR1 is SGDLS and CDR2 is YYNGEE. The ends were cut back, 6 bases at V and 0 bases at J, with 10 bases in the middle. The CDR3 contains 14 residues. The CDR3, as DNA: TGTGCCAGCACTATCGGGAGCTCCTACAATGAGCAGTTCTTC. Residues: CASTIGSSYNEQFF. The full variable domain, with the rest looked up from reference TRBV9 and TRBJ2-1, is DSGVTQTPKHLITATGQRVTLRCSPRSGDLSVYWYQQSLDQGLQFLIQYYNGEERAKGNILERFSAQQFPDLHSELNLSSLELGDSALYFCASTIGSSYNEQFFGPGTRLTVL.

This rearrangement joins TRBV19 to TRBJ2-1; 10 positions agree with TRBD1. The CDR3 loop spans 17 amino acids. The germline CDR1 and CDR2 sequences are LNHDA and SQIVND (reference sequence). J gave up 8 bases and V 6 bases, and 16 bases lay outside the gene matches. DNA for the CDR3: TGTGCCAGTAGATATCAAGTCGGGACAGGGGCCGCTGATGAGCAGTTCTTC. Its protein product is CASRYQVGTGAADEQFF.

This chain joins TRBV11-2 and TRBJ1-5, with D possibly matching TRBD1 (6 bases). CDR1 SGHAT and CDR2 FQNNGV come from the germline V gene. This CDR3 is 15 amino acids long. Deletions cut 4 bases from V and 6 bases from J, with 16 bases between. The CDR3 region is CASSSIKGGAQPQHF. The CDR3, as DNA: TGTGCCAGCAGCTCGATTAAGGGGGGGGCTCAGCCCCAGCATTTT.

The chain carries TRBV7-8 and TRBJ2-1; 12 bases fit TRBD2. Germline CDR1 reads SGHVS; CDR2 reads FQNEAQ. The J segment lost 0 bases and the V segment lost 0 bases, leaving 9 bases of the junction unmatched. CDR3 length: 20 amino acids. The CDR3 region is CASSLAGGLAGGHSYNEQFF. CDR3 DNA sequence: TGTGCCAGCAGCTTAGCTGGGGGGCTAGCGGGAGGGCACTCCTACAATGAGCAGTTCTTC.

This clone was detected once. This CDR3 is also generated by other DNA sequences in the sample. V gene TRBV20-1 combines with J gene TRBJ2-5; D gene unclear. The CDR3 loop spans 11 amino acids. The ends were cut back, 1 base at V and 4 bases at J, with 4 bases in the middle. The germline V gene encodes CDR1 DFQATT and CDR2 SNEGSKA (reference sequence). The CDR3 is CSARGGETQYF. For the CDR3, the DNA is TGCAGTGCTAGAGGCGGAGAGACCCAGTACTTC.

The rearrangement uses TRBV5-1 and TRBJ2-2, with 8 bases matching TRBD1. The CDR3 is 15 residues long. After removal of 4 bases from V and 1 base from J, the junction contained 3 bases not matched to a gene. Per germline, CDR1 SGHRS and CDR2 YFSETQ. CDR3 DNA sequence: TGCGCCAGCAGCCCCAGGGGGCAGAACACCGGGGAGCTGTTTTTT. Encoded protein: CASSPRGQNTGELFF.

V gene TRBV14 combines with J gene TRBJ2-1, with 12 nucleotides matching TRBD2. The germline CDR1 and CDR2 sequences are SGHDN and FVKESK. The CDR3 spans 17 residues. After removal of 1 base from V and 4 bases from J, the junction contained 5 bases not matched to a gene. In DNA form, the CDR3 reads TGTGCCAGCAGCCAAGGACTCGGACTAGCGGGATACAATGAGCAGTTCTTC. Its protein is CASSQGLGLAGYNEQFF. The variable domain in full, with the rest retrieved from reference TRBV14 and TRBJ2-1, is EAGVTQFPSHSVIEKGQTVTLRCDPISGHDNLYWYRRVMGKEIKFLLHFVKESKQDESGMPNNRFLAERTGGTYSTLKVQPAELEDSGVYFCASSQGLGLAGYNEQFFGPGTRLTVL.

The V and J genes are TRBV7-6 and TRBJ2-1; TRBD2 might be the D (5 bases). Trimming removed 0 bases from V and 7 bases from J, with 13 bases in between. The CDR3 contains 15 residues. The germline gives CDR1 SGHVS, CDR2 FNYEAQ. CDR3 nucleotide sequence: TGTGCCAGCAGCTTAGCTCCTTCTAGCAGGAATGAGCAGTTCTTC. Translation gives CASSLAPSSRNEQFF. The entire variable domain, with the rest obtained from reference TRBV7-6 and TRBJ2-1, is as follows: GAGVSQSPRYKVTKRGQDVALRCDPISGHVSLYWYRQALGQGPEFLTYFNYEAQQDKSGLPNDRFSAERPEGSISTLTIQRTEQRDSAMYRCASSLAPSSRNEQFFGPGTRLTVL.

The gene calls are TRBV6-5 and TRBJ1-2, with 7 positions matching TRBD1. Trimming removed 10 bases from V and 0 bases from J; junction bases left unmatched: 11. The CDR3 totals 15 residues. The V gene's germline CDR1 is MNHEY and CDR2 SVGAGI. CDR3 residues: CAIPSPTGPNYGYTF. The CDR3 region has the DNA TGTGCCATTCCCAGCCCGACAGGGCCTAACTATGGCTACACCTTC.

The chain joins TRBV5-1 to TRBJ2-3; weak D call: TRBD1 (5 bases). V lost 0 bases to trimming and J lost 0 bases, with 8 bases between them. Germline V lookup: CDR1 SGHRS, CDR2 YFSETQ. This CDR3 has 15 residues. The CDR3 DNA is TGCGCCAGCAGCTTGGGACAGATTAGCACAGATACGCAGTATTTT. It yields the protein CASSLGQISTDTQYF.

The rearrangement joins TRBV7-2 to TRBJ2-7; TRBD2 matches 7 bases. The CDR3 covers 15 residues. J was trimmed by 4 bases and V by 5 bases; bases with no gene match: 11. Germline lookup yields CDR1 SGHTA and CDR2 FQGNSA. Written as DNA, the CDR3 is TGTGCCAGCAGCGAAAGGCTGGCGGGAGCATACGAGCAGTACTTC. It yields the protein CASSERLAGAYEQYF.

J is TRBJ1-5 and V is TRBV28; D gene unclear. V was trimmed by 2 bases and J by 0 bases, leaving 17 bases between them. This CDR3 region has 18 residues. Germline V gives CDR1 MDHEN, CDR2 SYDVKM. This CDR3 is CASSLGLSIPFSNQPQHF. The CDR3 region has the DNA TGTGCCAGCAGTTTAGGACTCTCCATACCTTTTAGCAATCAGCCCCAGCATTTT.

V gene TRBV7-9 combines with J gene TRBJ2-1; TRBD2 aligns across 9 bases. V trimming: 6 bases; J trimming: 0 bases; junction bases outside the gene matches: 9. This CDR3 comprises 17 residues. Germline V gene lookup returns CDR1 SEHNR and CDR2 FQNEAQ (reference sequence). The CDR3 reads CASRSLAGISSYNEQFF. The CDR3 DNA reads TGTGCCAGCAGGAGTCTAGCGGGGATAAGCTCCTACAATGAGCAGTTCTTC.

The chain employs TRBV18 and TRBJ1-5; D unresolved. This CDR3 is 15 amino acids long. Per the germline V gene, CDR1 is KGHSH and CDR2 is LQKENI. Trimming took 4 bases from V and 4 from J, leaving 14 bases between them. The CDR3 protein is CASSRGPTANQPQHF. DNA of the CDR3: TGTGCCAGCTCACGAGGGCCCACAGCTAATCAGCCCCAGCATTTT.

The rearrangement links TRBV29-1 to TRBJ1-3; D ambiguous. The germline gives CDR1 SQVTM, CDR2 ANQGSEA. V was trimmed by 0 bases and J by 6 bases, leaving 12 bases between them. The length of the CDR3 is 14 residues. The CDR3 DNA reads as TGCAGCGTTGAAGATCGGTGGAGAATAAACACCATATATTTT. This translates into CSVEDRWRINTIYF.